The sequence of this TCR beta chain was determined in a study of cytomegalovirus exposure and HLA in healthy donors. The CDR3 runs to 22 residues. PCR employed 60 Vbeta and 13 Jbeta primers. TCRdb's table, derived via immunoSEQ multiplex PCR, lists solely in-frame clones and lacks some. The table lists approximately 120,000 clones, more than 65% of them singletons. V usage is TRBV21-1 and J usage is TRBJ2-2; the table names TRBD2, a call not compared with the DNA. TRBV21-1 corresponds to a pseudogene. Sample: PBMCs. This TCR was recovered from a man aged 18 to 35 in good health and CMV-seropositive. CDR3 protein: CASSKSFGGFPSGSALAGELFF. The CDR3 DNA sequence: TGTGCCAGCAGCAAATCGTTCGGGGGTTTTCCTAGCGGGAGTGCGTTAGCCGGGGAGCTGTTTTTT.